Many counts were recorded for the clone carrying this T cell receptor (beta chain). CDR3 length equals 12 residues. CDR1 and CDR2 (germline): SGHVS, FQNEAQ. V was clipped by 4 bases and J by 8 bases, with 8 bases between them. This specimen belongs to a study of blood T cell repertoires in COVID-19. Sequencing was performed with immunoSEQ multiplex PCR; in TCRdb, only in-frame clones are kept and a portion is missing. Of roughly 280,000 clones in the sample, roughly 86% were seen once. This TCR derives from a middle-aged man with active or convalescent COVID-19. This chain uses TRBV7-8 with TRBJ2-2, with no clear D. The source material was peripheral blood. CDR3 in amino acids: CASSSLEGELFF. Here the CDR3 DNA reads TGTGCCAGCAGCTCCTTGGAGGGGGAGCTGTTTTTT.